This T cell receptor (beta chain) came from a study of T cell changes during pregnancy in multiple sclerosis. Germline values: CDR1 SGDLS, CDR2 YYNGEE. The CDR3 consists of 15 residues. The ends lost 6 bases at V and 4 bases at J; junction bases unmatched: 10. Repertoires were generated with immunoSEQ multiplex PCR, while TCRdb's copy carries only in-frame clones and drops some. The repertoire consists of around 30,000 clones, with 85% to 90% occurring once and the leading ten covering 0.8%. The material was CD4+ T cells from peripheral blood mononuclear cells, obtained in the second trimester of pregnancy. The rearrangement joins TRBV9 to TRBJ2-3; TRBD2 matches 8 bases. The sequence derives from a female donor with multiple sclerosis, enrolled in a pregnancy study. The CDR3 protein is CASNSGLARADTQYF. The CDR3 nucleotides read TGTGCCAGCAACTCTGGACTAGCTAGGGCAGATACGCAGTATTTT. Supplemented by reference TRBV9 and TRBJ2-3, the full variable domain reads DSGVTQTPKHLITATGQRVTLRCSPRSGDLSVYWYQQSLDQGLQFLIQYYNGEERAKGNILERFSAQQFPDLHSELNLSSLELGDSALYFCASNSGLARADTQYFGPGTRLTVL.